Listed below are T cell receptor beta chains from one sample, sequenced in a study of blood T cell repertoires in COVID-19. Sequenced by immunoSEQ multiplex PCR; TCRdb stores in-frame clones only, minus some. Here the sample spans under 350,000 clones, roughly nine tenths being singletons. What was sequenced was PBMCs or T cells enriched from blood (not recorded which). The receptors here all came from a woman aged 60-75 years who had recovered from COVID-19. The CDR3 runs from the conserved cysteine through the conserved F or W. D genes are given only for firm matches. Size is omitted from some rows. Given values are once, few, many or a class for expanded clones.

TRBV30	NA	TRBJ1-6	NA	CAWSRIGTPNSPLHF	TGTGCCTGGAGCCGAATAGGGACACCTAATTCACCCCTCCACTTT
TRBV27	NA	TRBJ2-2	TRBD2	CASSLSGGGILGADTGELFF	TGTGCCAGCAGTTTATCGGGGGGGGGTATACTCGGTGCGGACACCGGGGAGCTGTTTTTT
TRBV7-3	NA	TRBJ1-2	TRBD1	CASSLGQGDGYTF	TGTGCCAGCAGCTTAGGACAGGGAGATGGCTACACCTTC
TRBV30	NA	TRBJ2-7	TRBD2	CAWSEVASGREQYF	TGTGCCTGGAGTGAAGTCGCTAGCGGGAGAGAGCAGTACTTC
TRBV24-1	NA	TRBJ2-3	TRBD1	CATSDPDRDPPDTQYF	TGTGCCACCAGTGACCCGGACAGGGATCCCCCAGATACGCAGTATTTT
TRBV28	NA	TRBJ1-6	NA	CASSLPNLGDSPLHF	TGTGCCAGCAGTTTACCGAACCTAGGTGATTCACCCCTCCACTTT
TRBV15	NA	TRBJ1-5	NA	CATSRSQGWEVGNQPQHF	TGTGCCACCAGCAGATCCCAGGGGTGGGAAGTTGGCAATCAGCCCCAGCATTTT
TRBV12-5	once	TRBJ1-1	NA	CASGWGTGTLAFF	TGTGCTAGTGGCTGGGGCACCGGGACTTTAGCTTTCTTT
TRBV27	NA	TRBJ2-2	NA	CASSQGRAKDTGELFF	TGTGCCAGCAGCCAGGGTAGGGCAAAAGACACCGGGGAGCTGTTTTTT
TRBV10-3	NA	TRBJ1-2	NA	CAISESTLEGPGGYTF	TGTGCCATCAGTGAGTCGACTCTAGAGGGCCCCGGGGGCTACACCTTC
TRBV28	NA	TRBJ1-5	NA	CASRGRRAGGPQHF	TGTGCCAGCAGAGGACGGAGGGCCGGAGGACCCCAGCATTTT
TRBV6-6	NA	TRBJ2-7	NA	CASSSGPNSYEQYF	TGTGCCAGCAGTTCAGGTCCAAACTCCTACGAGCAGTACTTC
TRBV10-3	NA	TRBJ2-7	TRBD1	CASRTQGTGVYEQYF	TGTGCCAGCAGAACACAAGGGACAGGGGTGTACGAGCAGTACTTC
TRBV5-4	NA	TRBJ2-7	TRBD2	CASSLDRTSSYEQYF	TGTGCCAGCAGCTTGGACAGGACTAGCTCCTACGAGCAGTACTTC
TRBV5-1	NA	TRBJ1-5	NA	CASSSAGGLNQPQHF	TGCGCCAGCAGCTCTGCCGGGGGGTTGAATCAGCCCCAGCATTTT
TRBV7-9	NA	TRBJ2-5	TRBD1	CASSSTGVGETQYF	TGTGCCAGCAGCTCAACAGGGGTGGGAGAGACCCAGTACTTC
TRBV7-8	NA	TRBJ1-1	NA	CASSLVEGDYEAFF	TGTGCCAGCAGCTTAGTGGAGGGAGACTATGAAGCTTTCTTT
TRBV27	NA	TRBJ2-3	NA	CASSFFAGALDTQYF	TGTGCCAGCAGTTTCTTCGCGGGGGCCCTGGATACGCAGTATTTT
TRBV24-1	NA	TRBJ1-4	TRBD1	CATGQGPNEKLFF	TGTGCCACCGGACAGGGCCCTAATGAAAAACTGTTTTTT
TRBV10-3	NA	TRBJ2-7	NA	CAISGQVNEQYF	TGTGCCATCAGTGGCCAGGTGAACGAGCAGTACTTC
TRBV11-3	once	TRBJ2-3	TRBD2	CASSLPGRERTDTQYF	TGTGCCAGCAGCTTACCGGGGCGGGAGCGCACAGATACGCAGTATTTT
TRBV4-1	NA	TRBJ1-6	NA	CASSQDSSPLHF	TGCGCCAGCAGCCAAGATAGTTCACCCCTCCACTTT
TRBV19	NA	TRBJ1-2	TRBD1	CASSIDRVYGYTF	TGTGCCAGTAGTATCGACAGGGTATATGGCTACACCTTC
TRBV6-5	NA	TRBJ1-1	NA	CASSPQPWEGTEAFF	TGTGCCAGCAGTCCTCAACCGTGGGAGGGCACTGAAGCTTTCTTT